This T cell receptor beta chain was documented in a study of blood T cells in healthy people across ages. Study observations and caveats: More naive CD4+ cells and higher diversity marked long-lived donors relative to aged donors.

J lost 0 bases, V lost 5 bases, and 6 bases had no gene match. The CDR3 sequence is 17 residues long. Germline lookup yields CDR1 SGHRS and CDR2 YFSETQ. Next came a second PCR, run for about 7 to 12 cycles, which used a sample-barcoded 5' primer along with a J-beta primer mix. Sequencing of every sample gave 2.5 million or more CDR3-containing paired-end reads. A single record per CDR3 protein comes from TCRdb applying MiXCR to the 5' RACE reads. The data hold 1.5 million to 2 million distinct CDR3 sequences, with roughly 28% observed a single time. A few counts support this clonotype. The antigen remains undetermined.

Sequencing was done on a sample of blood. This TCR was sampled from a woman under 40 in good health. V gene TRBV5-1 combines with J gene TRBJ2-6, with 9 bases that match TRBD1. The CDR3 nucleotides read TGCGCCAGCAGACAGGGACAGGGTAGCTCTGGGGCCAACGTCCTGACTTTC. Its translation is CASRQGQGSSGANVLTF.